The source of this TCR beta chain is a study of T-cell reconstitution after alpha-beta-depleted transplantation in children. This CDR3 region has 14 residues. With V trimmed by 1 base and J by 9 bases, 6 bases remained unmatched. Germline loops: CDR1 LNHNV, CDR2 YYDKDF (reference sequence). The authors prepared the TCRbeta library with unique molecular identifiers. TCRdb redid the calling of the PCR reads with MiXCR, one entry per CDR3 protein. The sample has about 540,000 distinct CDR3 sequences, 15% to 20% seen once. The gene calls are TRBV15 and TRBJ1-5; 7 nucleotides align to TRBD1. This TCR came from a human donor who donated a stem cell graft to a child with acute lymphoblastic leukemia. Sample: PBMCs from the stem cell graft donor, taken from the stem cell graft. Written as DNA, the CDR3 is TGTGCCACCAGCAGAGCTCGAAACAGGGGGCCCCAGCATTTT. Its translation is CATSRARNRGPQHF.